These 10 T cell receptor beta chains originate from one sample sequenced in a study of monozygotic twins with inflammatory bowel disease. TCRdb reanalyzed the 5' RACE reads and collapses them to one entry per CDR3 protein, without DNA. This table lists 440,000 or so distinct CDR3 sequences. Sequenced input: blood. The receptors derive from a human donor with ulcerative colitis or Crohn's disease, or a healthy co-twin of an affected twin (not recorded which).

The gene calls are TRBV6-5 and TRBJ1-6. Germline V gene data show CDR1 as MNHEY and CDR2 as SVGAGI. The CDR3 is 17 amino acids. This CDR3 is CASSYFAGSSYNSPLHF.

This chain uses TRBV9 with TRBJ2-1; the D gene TCRdb calls, TRBD2, cannot be checked with no DNA. CDR1 SGDLS and CDR2 YYNGEE come from the germline V gene. This CDR3 is built from 14 residues. CDR3 loop: CASSAGLERNEQFF.

The V and J genes are TRBV28 and TRBJ2-5. The CDR3 length is 14 residues. The germline CDR1 and CDR2 sequences are MDHEN and SYDVKM. The CDR3 spells CASSPVEYQETQYF.

The chain carries TRBV5-1 and TRBJ1-2; TCRdb reports TRBD1, a call that lacks DNA to check it against. The CDR3 loop spans 14 amino acids. From germline, CDR1 is SGHRS and CDR2 YFSETQ. The CDR3 protein is CASRAPGVNYGYTF.

The CDR3 loop reads CASSLSTPSQETQYF. V is TRBV5-1 and J is TRBJ2-5. Germline V gene sequence: CDR1 SGHRS, CDR2 YFSETQ. The CDR3 has 15 residues.

V is TRBV4-3 and J is TRBJ2-5. CDR3 length equals 14 residues. Germline CDR1 and CDR2: LGHNA and YSLEER. The CDR3 sequence is CASSQDLFLETQYF.

The V call is TRBV5-1, the J call TRBJ2-3. Germline CDR1 and CDR2: SGHRS and YFSETQ. The CDR3 contains 15 residues. The CDR3 reads CASSRRSSSTDTQYF.

The chain combines TRBV7-9 with TRBJ1-6; the TCRdb call, TRBD1, lacks DNA for checking. The CDR3 is 17 residues long. Germline CDR1 reads SEHNR; CDR2 reads FQNEAQ (reference sequence). The CDR3: CASSEQGPGRGNSPLHF. The variable domain in full, with the rest retrieved from reference TRBV7-9 and TRBJ1-6, is DTGVSQNPRHKITKRGQNVTFRCDPISEHNRLYWYRQTLGQGPEFLTYFQNEAQLEKSRLLSDRFSAERPKGSFSTLEIQRTEQGDSAMYLCASSEQGPGRGNSPLHFGNGTRLTVT.

The chain combines TRBV7-9 with TRBJ2-4; the TCRdb call, TRBD2, lacks DNA for checking. Germline V gene lookup returns CDR1 SEHNR and CDR2 FQNEAQ (reference sequence). The CDR3 runs 12 residues. The CDR3 reads CASGSGTNIQYF.

The rearrangement joins TRBV9 to TRBJ1-1. Germline V gene lookup returns CDR1 SGDLS and CDR2 YYNGEE. The CDR3 is made up of 12 amino acids. CDR3 sequence: CATTDRNTEAFF.